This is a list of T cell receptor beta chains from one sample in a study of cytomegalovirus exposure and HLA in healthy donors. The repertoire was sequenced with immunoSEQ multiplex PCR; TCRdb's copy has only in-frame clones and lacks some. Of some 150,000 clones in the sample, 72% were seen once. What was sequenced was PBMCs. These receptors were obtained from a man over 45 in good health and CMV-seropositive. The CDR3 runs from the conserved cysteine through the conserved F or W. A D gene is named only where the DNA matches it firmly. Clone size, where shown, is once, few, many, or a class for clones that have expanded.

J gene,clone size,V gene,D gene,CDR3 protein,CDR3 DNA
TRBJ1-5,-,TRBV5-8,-,CASSLTGSNQPQHF,TGTGCCAGCAGCTTGACAGGGAGCAATCAGCCCCAGCATTTT
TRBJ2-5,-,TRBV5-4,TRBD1,CASSDRGLQETQYF,TGTGCCAGCAGCGACAGGGGGCTCCAAGAGACCCAGTACTTC
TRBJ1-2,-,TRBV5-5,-,CASSLGGVNYGYTF,TGTGCCAGCAGCCTGGGGGGGGTGAACTATGGCTACACCTTC
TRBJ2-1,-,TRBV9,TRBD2,CASSVLSSGRANEQFF,TGTGCCAGCAGCGTCCTTTCTAGCGGGAGGGCCAATGAGCAGTTCTTC
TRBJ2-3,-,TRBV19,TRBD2,CASSIEPGTSGDTQYF,TGTGCCAGTAGTATAGAGCCCGGGACTAGCGGAGATACGCAGTATTTT
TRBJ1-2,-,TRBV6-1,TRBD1,CASSGPDRGPGYTF,TGTGCCAGCAGTGGCCCAGACAGGGGGCCAGGCTACACCTTC
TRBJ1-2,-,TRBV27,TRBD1,CASSRTGVGGYTF,TGTGCCAGCAGCCGGACAGGGGTGGGTGGCTACACCTTC
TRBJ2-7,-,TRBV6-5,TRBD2,CASSSIAGGPYEQYF,TGTGCCAGCAGTTCCATAGCGGGAGGGCCCTACGAGCAGTACTTC
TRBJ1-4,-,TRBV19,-,CASRKGATNEKLFF,TGTGCCAGTCGTAAAGGGGCAACTAATGAAAAACTGTTTTTT
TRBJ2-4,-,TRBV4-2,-,CASSQDDFLAKNIQYF,TGTGCCAGCAGCCAAGACGACTTCCTAGCCAAAAACATTCAGTACTTC
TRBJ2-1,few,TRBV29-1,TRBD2,CSVEGTSGSRHANEQFF,TGCAGCGTTGAGGGGACTAGCGGGAGCCGTCACGCTAATGAGCAGTTCTTC
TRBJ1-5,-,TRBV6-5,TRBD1,CASSETHRGQPQHF,TGTGCCAGCAGTGAGACTCACAGGGGTCAGCCCCAGCATTTT
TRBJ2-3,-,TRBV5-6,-,CASSSLGGLNTDTQYF,TGTGCCAGCAGCTCCCTAGGGGGTCTTAACACAGATACGCAGTATTTT
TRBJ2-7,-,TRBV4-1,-,CASSQAGGAPEQYF,TGCGCCAGCAGCCAAGCGGGGGGCGCCCCCGAGCAGTACTTC
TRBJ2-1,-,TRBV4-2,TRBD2,CASSQQGTSGSRDEQFF,TGTGCCAGCAGCCAGCAAGGGACTAGCGGGAGTCGGGATGAGCAGTTCTTC
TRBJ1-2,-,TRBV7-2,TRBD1,CASSFDRESGGYTF,TGTGCCAGCAGCTTTGACAGGGAAAGTGGTGGCTACACCTTC
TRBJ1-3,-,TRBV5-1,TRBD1,CASSFGQVTSGNTIYF,TGCGCCAGCAGCTTTGGACAGGTCACCTCTGGAAACACCATATATTTT
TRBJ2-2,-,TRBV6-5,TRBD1,CASSDRVPGELFF,TGTGCCAGCAGTGACAGGGTCCCCGGGGAGCTGTTTTTT
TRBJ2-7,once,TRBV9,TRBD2,CASSLAGGSYEQYF,TGTGCCAGCAGTCTAGCGGGAGGTAGCTACGAGCAGTACTTC
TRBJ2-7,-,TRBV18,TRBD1,CASSRGPSSDEQYF,TGTGCCAGCTCAAGGGGGCCTTCCAGCGACGAGCAGTACTTC
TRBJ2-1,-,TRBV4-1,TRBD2,CASSQDLSGGALDEQFF,TGCGCCAGCAGCCAAGATTTAAGCGGGGGGGCCCTCGATGAGCAGTTCTTC
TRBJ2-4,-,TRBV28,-,CASSPPTGSGNIQYF,TGTGCCAGCAGCCCCCCCACCGGGAGTGGAAACATTCAGTACTTC
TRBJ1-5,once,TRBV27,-,CASSQGYSNQPQHF,TGTGCCAGCAGCCAGGGGTATAGCAATCAGCCCCAGCATTTT
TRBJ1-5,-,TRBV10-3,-,CAISEGGQPQHF,TGTGCCATCAGTGAGGGCGGGCAGCCCCAGCATTTT
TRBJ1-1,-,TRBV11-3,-,CASVGVTEAFF,TGTGCCAGCGTAGGGGTTACTGAAGCTTTCTTT
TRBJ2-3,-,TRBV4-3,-,CASSQVSQARGTQYF,TGCGCCAGCAGCCAAGTATCACAGGCAAGGGGTACGCAGTATTTT
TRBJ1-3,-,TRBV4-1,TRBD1,CASSHSTGGGNTIYF,TGCGCCAGCAGCCATTCGACAGGGGGAGGAAACACCATATATTTT
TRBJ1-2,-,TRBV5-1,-,CASGLQQSYGYTF,TGCGCCAGCGGCTTGCAACAATCCTATGGCTACACCTTC